This T cell receptor (beta chain) comes out of a study of blood T cell repertoires in COVID-19. At the level of the study: PBMCs, B-cell-depleted T cells, or T cells provided the cDNA or gDNA that made up the material.

Enrolment of Seattle patients took place during active infection, and they were followed longitudinally. Trimming pared 7 bases from V and 8 bases from J, leaving 20 bases between. This CDR3 is 13 amino acids long. Germline values: CDR1 GTSNPN, CDR2 SVGIG (reference sequence). Profiled with immunoSEQ multiplex PCR; TCRdb holds only in-frame clones, not every one. The data contain hundreds of thousands of clones, around 88% of them singletons. Sequencing used peripheral blood. This chain links TRBV30 with TRBJ1-2; D is uncertain. The TCR originated in a woman in her fifties or sixties with COVID-19, enrolled during active disease. CDR3 loop: CALEASPKGGYTF. Written as DNA, the CDR3 is TGTGCCTTGGAGGCCTCACCTAAGGGCGGCTACACCTTC.